This is a list of T cell receptor beta chains from one sample in a study of blood T cell repertoires in COVID-19. The protocol was immunoSEQ multiplex PCR, while the TCRdb copy is restricted to in-frame clones and leaves out a portion. The sample carries 350,000 to 450,000 clones, 80% to 85% recorded once. What was sequenced was PBMCs or T cells enriched from blood (not recorded which). The receptors come from a woman between 45 and 65 years old who had recovered from COVID-19. Each CDR3 is given with its conserved first and last residue. Each record gives: D gene, V gene, CDR3 protein. The D gene is left open where the match is weak.

.,TRBV27,CASSLSPSGSWDEQFF
.,TRBV3-1/TRBV3-2,CASSQAGTYQETQYF
TRBD2,TRBV27,CASRSSGGAWETQYF
TRBD2,TRBV7-2,CASSLPQTSGHTDTQYF
.,TRBV5-6,CASSFFMQGGTEAFF
TRBD1,TRBV6-5,CASSPLWGQGEKLFF
TRBD1,TRBV19,CASSRQGNYGYTF
TRBD1,TRBV30,CAWRSRDRGLVSTEAFF
TRBD1,TRBV5-4,CATMDRGQETQYF
TRBD2,TRBV29-1,CSVEVTSGGGEQYF
.,TRBV5-4,CASSFEPGADNTEAFF
TRBD1,TRBV11-3,CASSLGDRDYNEQFF
TRBD1,TRBV4-2,CASSQDDRANYGYTF
TRBD1,TRBV6-2/TRBV6-3,CASSRTGLNTGELFF
TRBD1,TRBV5-1,CASSASQGSEAFF
TRBD2,TRBV6-4,CASSVGTSGTDTQYF
TRBD1,TRBV3-1/TRBV3-2,CASRSTGGGYTF
TRBD1,TRBV7-2,CASSLAGSGQGSGYTF
.,TRBV4-1,CASSQARGGGRVGGYTF
.,TRBV11-2,CASSLGSGTEAFF
TRBD2,TRBV20-1,CSASSGRAGYEQYF
.,TRBV7-3,CASSYGEGQGTGELFF
.,TRBV4-2,CASSQDSGGSYDDTQYF
TRBD2,TRBV7-3,CASSPRTSENTGELFF
.,TRBV7-6,CASSHRQAQETQYF
TRBD1,TRBV3-1/TRBV3-2,CASSPHTTQGIKDTF
TRBD1,TRBV5-1,CASTPGQGFYEQYF
.,TRBV9,CASSPLPGEKLFF
TRBD2,TRBV29-1,CSFYGTSGRAGRETQYF
.,TRBV19,CASSKGLGDYGYTF
TRBD2,TRBV6-2/TRBV6-3,CASSWSGGNEQFF
TRBD1,TRBV7-6,CASSQGGYTEAFF
.,TRBV19,CASSPGAVSNYGYTF
.,TRBV2,CASSVYYNEQFF
TRBD1,TRBV5-1,CASSWGTGGAFAF
.,TRBV5-6,CASSLTGNTEAFF
TRBD1,TRBV5-6,CASSLARDRGRRETQYF
.,TRBV18,CASSPKSTAYGYTF
TRBD1,TRBV19,CASSDSTGVEQYF
TRBD2,TRBV5-1,CASSTGGGPYNEQFF
.,TRBV13,CASSPETGANVLTF
TRBD2,TRBV3-1/TRBV3-2,CASSDERGGRNTGELFF
TRBD2,TRBV4-2,CASSPPGLANTGELFF
.,TRBV3-1/TRBV3-2,CASSQGAYGYTF
.,TRBV5-6,CASSSLGEANRHEQYF
.,TRBV6-1,CASSEQVSYEQYF
TRBD2,TRBV6-5,CASSRLAGVYEQYF